What follows are 17 T cell receptor beta chains derived from one specimen sequenced in a study of CD8+ T cells in alopecia areata. Extracted RNA was reverse transcribed into cDNA, the sequencing template. Data came from immunoSEQ multiplex PCR; TCRdb stores just in-frame clones and leaves some out. The top ten clones hold around 10% of a sample with 93,000 or so clones, approximately 90% of them seen once. Treatment meaning: oral pan-JAK inhibitor, 5-10 mg twice daily. The sequencing used CD8+ T cells sorted from blood, collected between weeks 30 and 35, from a patient treated with tofacitinib. These receptors were taken from a human donor with alopecia areata.

The J gene is TRBJ2-1, the V gene TRBV29-1; 9 positions agree with TRBD1. Germline-derived CDR1 and CDR2 are SQVTM and ANQGSEA. This CDR3 spans 15 amino acids. The J segment lost 6 bases and the V segment lost 7 bases, leaving 13 bases of the junction unmatched. The CDR3 DNA reads TGCAGCGCAAAAACCGGGACAGGGCGAATCAATGAGCAGTTCTTC. Translating gives CSAKTGTGRINEQFF.

V usage is TRBV2 and J usage is TRBJ2-7; 8 bases are a match to TRBD1. Germline V gene lookup returns CDR1 SNHLY and CDR2 FYNNEI. V dropped 7 bases and J dropped 3; count of bases not matched to a gene: 11. The CDR3 runs to 15 residues. The CDR3 coding sequence is TGTGCCAGCATGCCGGGACAGGTCCTAAACTACGAGCAGTACTTC. Translating gives CASMPGQVLNYEQYF.

The rearrangement uses TRBV19 and TRBJ2-7; TRBD1 aligns across 9 bases. Trimming cost V 3 bases and J 0 bases; bases outside gene matches: 0. In germline, CDR1 is LNHDA, CDR2 SQIVND (reference sequence). This CDR3 region has 14 residues. The chain's CDR3 is CASSMTGGSYEQYF. The CDR3 nucleotides read TGTGCCAGTAGTATGACAGGGGGCTCCTACGAGCAGTACTTC.

The V and J genes are TRBV10-2 and TRBJ2-3; 7 nucleotides agree with TRBD2. The CDR3 runs to 15 residues. Trimming cost V 10 bases and J 4 bases; bases outside gene matches: 14. Germline V gene lookup returns CDR1 WSHSY and CDR2 SAAADI. The CDR3 coding sequence is TGCGCCACTATACCCGGCGGGGGAGTCGCAGATACGCAGTATTTT. It yields the protein CATIPGGGVADTQYF.

The chain couples TRBV7-9 to TRBJ2-1; tentatively, D is TRBD2 (5 bases). This CDR3 has 11 residues. Germline V gives CDR1 SEHNR, CDR2 FQNEAQ (reference sequence). V was cut by 5 bases and J by 7 bases, with 6 bases left in between. This chain's CDR3 is CASSPGNEQFF. In DNA, the CDR3 is TGTGCCAGCAGCCCGGGGAATGAGCAGTTCTTC.

A single count supports this clone. V is TRBV13 and J is TRBJ2-2, with 9 bases lining up with TRBD1. The V and J ends lost 5 bases and 7 bases, in that order; junction bases with no gene match: 8. This CDR3 contains 15 residues. Germline V CDR1 and CDR2: PRHDT, FYEKMQ (reference sequence). The CDR3 reads CASSPRDRVFGELFF. In DNA form, the CDR3 reads TGTGCCAGCAGCCCCCGGGACAGGGTTTTCGGGGAGCTGTTTTTT.

This clone has a handful of counts. V gene TRBV7-3 combines with J gene TRBJ2-3; TRBD2 matches at 9 bases. CDR3 size: 14 residues. The V gene end was trimmed by 5 bases and the J gene end by 5 bases; junction bases not matched to a gene: 5. Germline V lookup: CDR1 SGHTA, CDR2 FQGTGA. The DNA of the CDR3 is TGTGCCAGCAGCCTGGGGACTAGCCAAGATACGCAGTATTTT. Amino acids: CASSLGTSQDTQYF.

The rearrangement joins TRBV7-9 to TRBJ2-1, with a weak D call TRBD2 (6 bases). V gave up 5 bases and J gave up 8 bases, with 13 bases separating them. CDR1 and CDR2 (germline): SEHNR, FQNEAQ (reference sequence). The CDR3 is made up of 13 amino acids. CDR3: CASSTPTRDEQFF. CDR3 nucleotides: TGTGCCAGCAGCACCCCGACTAGAGATGAGCAGTTCTTC.

This clone occurred once. This chain links TRBV9 with TRBJ2-1, with a tentative D call TRBD2 (5 bases). The CDR3 totals 15 residues. The germline V and J ends were trimmed by 3 bases and 5 bases, with 15 bases remaining between them. Per germline, CDR1 SGDLS and CDR2 YYNGEE. The CDR3 DNA sequence: TGTGCCAGCAGCGCCCGGGCCATCGGGGACAATGAGCAGTTCTTC. The encoded protein is CASSARAIGDNEQFF.

This chain joins TRBV25-1 and TRBJ2-6; D is possibly TRBD2 (5 bases). There are 12 residues in the CDR3. Germline CDR1 and CDR2: MGHDK and SYGVNS. V was cut by 10 bases and J by 2 bases, with 6 bases left in between. The CDR3 spells CAKEAGANVLTF. The CDR3 DNA follows: TGTGCCAAGGAGGCTGGGGCCAACGTCCTGACTTTC.

This clone was picked up one time. The rearrangement joins TRBV4-1 to TRBJ1-3; TRBD1 matches at 9 bases. J gave up 6 bases and V 1 base, and 1 base lay outside the gene matches. The CDR3 spans 14 residues. CDR1 and CDR2 from the germline V gene are MGHRA and YSYEKL. The CDR3 DNA is TGCGCCAGCAGCCAAGGGACAGGGGAAAACACCATATATTTT. Translating gives CASSQGTGENTIYF.

This clone has a handful of counts. The chain links TRBV9 to TRBJ1-1; D may be TRBD1 (5 bases). The V end lost 3 bases, the J end lost 7 bases, and 22 bases lay between the germline ends. This CDR3 is built from 16 residues. From germline, CDR1 is SGDLS and CDR2 YYNGEE. The DNA of the CDR3 is TGTGCCAGCAGCGGGGGCCTGGGCGGGCAGACGCTTGAAGCTTTCTTT. Its protein is CASSGGLGGQTLEAFF.

The chain has TRBV4-1 and TRBJ1-2; TRBD1 agrees at 9 bases. This CDR3 has 15 amino acids. Germline CDR1 reads MGHRA; CDR2 reads YSYEKL. V lost 2 bases, J lost 7 bases, and 8 bases stayed unmatched. CDR3 DNA sequence: TGCGCCAGCAGCCAAAGTCACAGGGGGCAAAGTGGCTACACCTTC. Translating gives CASSQSHRGQSGYTF.

J is TRBJ1-2 and V is TRBV28, with TRBD1 identical over 8 bases. From germline, CDR1 is MDHEN and CDR2 SYDVKM. The CDR3 runs 13 residues. V lost 4 bases and J lost 4; bases outside the gene matches: 2. CDR3 coding DNA: TGTGCCAGCAGTTACGGACAGGGCTATGGCTACACCTTC. Amino acids: CASSYGQGYGYTF.

The V and J genes are TRBV19 and TRBJ1-1; D not certain. V dropped 6 bases and J dropped 1 base, with 6 bases sitting between them. This CDR3 contains 12 residues. CDR1 is LNHDA, CDR2 SQIVND, per germline (reference sequence). CDR3 coding DNA: TGTGCCAGTAGGAAGTGGAACACTGAAGCTTTCTTT. Translated: CASRKWNTEAFF.

This clone occurred a few times. The V gene is TRBV5-1, the J gene TRBJ2-1; D gene uncertain. V lost 1 base and J lost 3, with 14 bases in between. This CDR3 has 16 residues. In germline, CDR1 is SGHRS, CDR2 YFSETQ. The CDR3 is CASSLLGGEIYNEQFF. CDR3 sequence (DNA): TGCGCCAGCAGCTTGCTCGGTGGGGAAATCTACAATGAGCAGTTCTTC.

This chain connects TRBV13 to TRBJ1-1; D is perhaps TRBD1 (6 bases). The CDR3 loop spans 15 amino acids. Looked up from germline, CDR1 is PRHDT and CDR2 is FYEKMQ (reference sequence). The V end lost 3 bases, the J end lost 3 bases, and 14 bases lay between the germline ends. The CDR3 DNA sequence: TGTGCCAGCAGCTTCTCGGGCAGGGGAGACACTGAAGCTTTCTTT. This encodes CASSFSGRGDTEAFF. The full variable domain, with the rest looked up from reference TRBV13 and TRBJ1-1, is AAGVIQSPRHLIKEKRETATLKCYPIPRHDTVYWYQQGPGQDPQFLISFYEKMQSDKGSIPDRFSAQQFSDYHSELNMSSLELGDSALYFCASSFSGRGDTEAFFGQGTRLTVV.